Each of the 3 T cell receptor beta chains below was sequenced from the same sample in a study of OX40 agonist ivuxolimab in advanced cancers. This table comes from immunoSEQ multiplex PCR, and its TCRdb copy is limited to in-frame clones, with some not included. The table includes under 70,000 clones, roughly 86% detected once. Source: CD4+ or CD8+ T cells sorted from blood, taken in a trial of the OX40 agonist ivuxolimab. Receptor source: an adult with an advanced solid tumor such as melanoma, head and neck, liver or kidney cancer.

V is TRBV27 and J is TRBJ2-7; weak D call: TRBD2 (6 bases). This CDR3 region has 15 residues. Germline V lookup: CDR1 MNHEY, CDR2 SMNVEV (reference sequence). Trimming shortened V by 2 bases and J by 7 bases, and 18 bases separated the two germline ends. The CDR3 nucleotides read TGTGCCAGCAGTTTACTAGGAGGGTTCGGGCTGGAGCAGTACTTC. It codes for CASSLLGGFGLEQYF.

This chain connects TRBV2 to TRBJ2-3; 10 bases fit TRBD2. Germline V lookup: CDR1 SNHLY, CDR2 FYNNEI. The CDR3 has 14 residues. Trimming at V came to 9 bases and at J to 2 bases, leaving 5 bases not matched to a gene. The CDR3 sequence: CARGLAGDTDTQYF. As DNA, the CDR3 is TGTGCCAGGGGGCTAGCGGGGGACACAGATACGCAGTATTTT. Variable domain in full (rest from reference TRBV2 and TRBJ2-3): EPEVTQTPSHQVTQMGQEVILRCVPISNHLYFYWYRQILGQKVEFLVSFYNNEISEKSEIFDDQFSVERPDGSNFTLKIRSTKLEDSAMYFCARGLAGDTDTQYFGPGTRLTVL.

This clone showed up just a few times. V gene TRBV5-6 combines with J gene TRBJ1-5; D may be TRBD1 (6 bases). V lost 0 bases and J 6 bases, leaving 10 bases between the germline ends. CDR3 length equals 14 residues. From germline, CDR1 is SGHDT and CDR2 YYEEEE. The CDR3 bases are TGTGCCAGCAGCTTGGGTCCAGGGGTTCAGCCCCAGCATTTT. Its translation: CASSLGPGVQPQHF.